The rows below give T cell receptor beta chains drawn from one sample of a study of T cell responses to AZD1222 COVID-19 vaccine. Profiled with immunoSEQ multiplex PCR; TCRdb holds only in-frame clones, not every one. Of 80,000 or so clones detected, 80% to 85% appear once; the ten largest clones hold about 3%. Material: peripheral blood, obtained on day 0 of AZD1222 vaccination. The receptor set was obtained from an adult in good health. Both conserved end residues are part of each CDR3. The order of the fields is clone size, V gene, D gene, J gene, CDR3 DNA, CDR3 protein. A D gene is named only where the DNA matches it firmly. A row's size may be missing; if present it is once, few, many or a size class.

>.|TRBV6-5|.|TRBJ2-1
TGTGCCAGCGGGCGAGGGGGGGCGGCGGAGCAGTTCTTC
CASGRGGAAEQFF
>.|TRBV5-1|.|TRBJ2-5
TGCGCCAGCAGCTTCGCTAGAGATCAAGAGACCCAGTACTTC
CASSFARDQETQYF
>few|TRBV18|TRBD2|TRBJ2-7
TGTGCCAGCTCACCCCCGGGAGCGGGGCCCCGCTCCTACGAGCAGTACTTC
CASSPPGAGPRSYEQYF
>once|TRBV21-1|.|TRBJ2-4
TGTGCCAGCAGCAAACCCCCTAGCGGGAGGACCAAAAACATTCAGTACTTC
CASSKPPSGRTKNIQYF
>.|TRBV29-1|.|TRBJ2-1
TGCAGCGTTGAAGGGGAGGCGACTGCCCTAGGGTCCTACAATGAGCAGTTCTTC
CSVEGEATALGSYNEQFF
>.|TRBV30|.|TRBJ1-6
TGTGCCTGGACTGATGATAATTCACCCCTCCACTTT
CAWTDDNSPLHF
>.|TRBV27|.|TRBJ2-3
TGTGCCAGCAGTTTATGGGGGGATGGGGACCCCTACGCAGATACGCAGTATTTT
CASSLWGDGDPYADTQYF
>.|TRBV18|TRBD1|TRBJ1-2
TGTGCCAGCTCACCCGAACAGGGGGCTGGGTATGGCTACACCTTC
CASSPEQGAGYGYTF
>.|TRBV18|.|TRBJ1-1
TGTGCCAGCTCGCCACAGGGAGGGAACACTGAAGCTTTCTTT
CASSPQGGNTEAFF
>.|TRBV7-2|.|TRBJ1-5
TGTGCCAGCAGCTTACTCCGGGAGGGCAGTCAGCCCCAGCATTTT
CASSLLREGSQPQHF
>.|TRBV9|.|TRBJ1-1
TGTGCCAGCAGCGTTCAGGCCCAGGGCACTGAAGCTTTCTTT
CASSVQAQGTEAFF
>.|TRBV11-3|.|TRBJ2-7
TGTGCCAGCAGCCTCCGGGGACCCTACGAGCAGTACTTC
CASSLRGPYEQYF
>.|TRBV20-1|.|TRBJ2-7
TGCAGTGCTAAGCTCGGCTACGAGCAGTACTTC
CSAKLGYEQYF
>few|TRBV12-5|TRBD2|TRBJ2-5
TGTGCTAGTGGCGGGGGGTCCCAAGAGACCCAGTACTTC
CASGGGSQETQYF
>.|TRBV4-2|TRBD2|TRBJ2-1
TGTGCCAGCAGCCAAGAGGAGGCTAGCGGGTACAATGAGCAGTTCTTC
CASSQEEASGYNEQFF
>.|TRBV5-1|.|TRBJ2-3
TGCGCCAGCAGCTTAACCGGGCCGCCTGCAGATACGCAGTATTTT
CASSLTGPPADTQYF
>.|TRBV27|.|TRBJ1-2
TGTGCCAGCAGTTTATTTCCGGACAGTAACTATGGCTACACCTTC
CASSLFPDSNYGYTF
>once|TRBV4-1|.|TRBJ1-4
TGCGCCAGCAGCCAAGCCGTTGAAAAACTGTTTTTT
CASSQAVEKLFF
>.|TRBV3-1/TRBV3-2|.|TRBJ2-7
TGTGCCAGCAGCCAAGATAAGGACGGGGACTACGAGCAGTACTTC
CASSQDKDGDYEQYF
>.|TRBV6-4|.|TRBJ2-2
TGTGCCAGCCGAGGGGTCCCCGGGGAGCTGTTTTTT
CASRGVPGELFF
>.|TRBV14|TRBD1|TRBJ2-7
TGTGCCAGCAGCCAAGAAGCCAGGGGGTTGATGTTCGAGCAGTACTTC
CASSQEARGLMFEQYF
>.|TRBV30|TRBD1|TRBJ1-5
TGTGCCTGGAGTGGGCAGGGGGCTGTTCAGCCCCAGCATTTT
CAWSGQGAVQPQHF
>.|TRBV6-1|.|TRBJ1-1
TGTGCCAGCAGTGAGGCCGGGGGCACTGAAGCTTTCTTT
CASSEAGGTEAFF
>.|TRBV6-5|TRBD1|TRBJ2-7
TGTGCCAGCAGTTACGCGACAGGGGGGTATTACGAGCAGTACTTC
CASSYATGGYYEQYF
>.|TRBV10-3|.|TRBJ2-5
TGTGCCATCAGTGAATCACGGAACCAAGAGACCCAGTACTTC
CAISESRNQETQYF
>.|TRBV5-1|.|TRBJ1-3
TGCGCCAGCAGCTTGGAGGGAGGGCCTACTAACACCATATATTTT
CASSLEGGPTNTIYF